Presented here are 6 T cell receptor beta chains from one specimen sequenced in a study of breast tumors, draining lymph nodes, adjacent tissues (dated by TCRdb to 2015 to 2016). The axillary draining lymph nodes of breast cancer patients were the source of the lymph node samples. The library was obtained by multiplex PCR. Instrument used: Illumina HiSeq 2000. The raw public reads went through TCRdb reprocessing: fastp at Q25, MiXCR clone calling, in-frame beta chains kept. Every entry covers one CDR3 protein and lists the most common genes and DNA from its rows. The sample table shows 150,000 to 200,000 distinct CDR3 sequences, and 30% to 35% are seen once. The ten largest clones add up to around 4.5% of the sample. The sequencing input was axillary lymph node tissue. The receptors originated from a female donor with breast cancer. Some clones in this sample may be carry-over from other donors' samples.

The table lists this clonotype with many counts. V usage is TRBV7-9 and J usage is TRBJ1-3; D is uncertain. The CDR3 contains 11 residues. Germline-derived CDR1 and CDR2 are SEHNR and FQNEAQ (reference sequence). V lost 2 bases and J lost 8, with 4 bases in between. CDR3 loop: CASSLTYTIYF. Here the CDR3 DNA reads TGTGCCAGCAGCTTAACCTACACCATATATTTT.

This clonotype was found a few times. The CDR3 DNA reads TGTGCCAGCAGTGGGGGGGACAGGGGCTACACCTTC. As protein: CASSGGDRGYTF. The chain employs TRBV28 and TRBJ1-2; the match to TRBD1 covers 8 bases. This CDR3 contains 12 residues. CDR1 and CDR2 (germline): MDHEN, SYDVKM. J was trimmed by 8 bases and V by 5 bases; bases with no gene match: 4.

V is TRBV13 and J is TRBJ2-7; 10 nucleotides match TRBD1. The germline V gene encodes CDR1 PRHDT and CDR2 FYEKMQ (reference sequence). V gave up 2 bases and J gave up 3 bases; unmatched junction bases: 10. The CDR3 sequence is 17 residues long. The CDR3 DNA reads as TGTGCCAGCAGCTTACGCCTCTTGGGACAGGGGCACTACGAGCAGTACTTC. Protein: CASSLRLLGQGHYEQYF.

This clonotype was observed at least ten times. The chain links TRBV7-8 to TRBJ2-3; no clear D. The CDR3 has 18 amino acids. Germline V gene data show CDR1 as SGHVS and CDR2 as FQNEAQ. V was shortened by 4 bases and J by 6 bases, with 26 bases between the two germline ends. The CDR3 spells CASSSIRSYARGPDTQYF. The CDR3 region has the DNA TGTGCCAGCAGCTCCATCCGGTCGTATGCGCGCGGTCCCGATACGCAGTATTTT.

This clonotype was found many times. The genes are TRBV7-8 and TRBJ1-1; D is ambiguous. The V and J ends lost 1 base and 1 base respectively, with 10 bases between them. This CDR3 has 15 residues. Germline assignment: CDR1 SGHVS and CDR2 FQNEAQ. Here the CDR3 reads CASSLGGRRNTEAFF. The DNA for the CDR3 is TGTGCCAGCAGCTTAGGAGGCAGGAGGAACACTGAAGCTTTCTTT.

This clonotype was picked up many times. The chain couples TRBV7-9 to TRBJ2-1, with D possibly TRBD2 on 6 matching bases. This CDR3 spans 15 amino acids. Per the germline V gene, CDR1 is SEHNR and CDR2 is FQNEAQ (reference sequence). The V end was cut by 6 bases, the J end by 9 bases, with 21 bases between. The CDR3 here is CASSYRDSLQGEQFF. The CDR3 nucleotides read TGTGCCAGCAGTTACCGGGACTCCCTCCAGGGTGAGCAGTTCTTC.